The 9 T cell receptor beta chains listed next were all sequenced from one sample in a study of blood T cell repertoires in COVID-19. Assay used: immunoSEQ multiplex PCR; TCRdb lists only in-frame clones, some missing. The data contain some 120,000 clones, 70% to 90% of them singletons. Sequencing input: peripheral blood. These receptors were taken from a woman aged 55-70 years with acute or convalescent COVID-19.

The rearrangement uses TRBV30 and TRBJ1-1; D uncertain. This CDR3 is built from 14 residues. The V and J ends lost 4 bases and 4 bases respectively, with 16 bases between them. The germline V gene has CDR1 GTSNPN and CDR2 SVGIG (reference sequence). The CDR3 nucleotides read TGTGCCTGGACACGACAATCGGCAGGCACTGAAGCTTTCTTT. Protein product: CAWTRQSAGTEAFF.

The chain links TRBV5-1 to TRBJ1-2; 7 bases agree with TRBD1. CDR3 length: 15 amino acids. In germline, CDR1 is SGHRS, CDR2 YFSETQ. The V gene end was trimmed by 4 bases and the J gene end by 5 bases; junction bases not matched to a gene: 11. The CDR3 protein is CASSPRPGQQYGYTF. CDR3 bases: TGCGCCAGCAGCCCAAGACCGGGACAGCAATATGGCTACACCTTC.

This sequence joins TRBV19 and TRBJ1-1, with a weak D call TRBD1 (5 bases). Germline CDR1 is LNHDA and CDR2 is SQIVND (reference sequence). Trimming took off 5 bases at V and 0 bases at J, with 13 bases between the two ends. The CDR3 totals 15 residues. CDR3 protein: CASSLGEAVNTEAFF. CDR3 sequence (DNA): TGTGCCAGTAGTCTGGGGGAGGCCGTGAACACTGAAGCTTTCTTT.

This clone came up once. V is TRBV9 and J is TRBJ1-2; TRBD1 is a possible D gene (5 bases). V was clipped by 4 bases and J by 6 bases, with 16 bases between them. The CDR3 spans 14 residues. CDR1 is SGDLS and CDR2 is YYNGEE in the germline V gene. CDR3 DNA: TGTGCCAGCAGCCTAACTGGGGGGGAAGATGGCTACACCTTC. It specifies CASSLTGGEDGYTF.

The chain uses TRBV7-4 and TRBJ2-7, with TRBD2 matching over 9 bases. The CDR3 length is 14 residues. Germline V lookup: CDR1 SGHVT, CDR2 SQSDAQ. The V gene end was trimmed by 7 bases and the J gene end by 3 bases; junction bases not matched to a gene: 7. The CDR3 DNA sequence: TGTGCCAGCACGACTAGCGGAGGGGACTACGAGCAGTACGTC. It specifies CASTTSGGDYEQYV.

The sample holds a few counts of this clone. This chain uses TRBV2 with TRBJ2-2, with D possibly TRBD1 on 6 matching bases. V lost 1 base and J lost 1, with 10 bases in between. The CDR3 spans 16 residues. The germline gives CDR1 SNHLY, CDR2 FYNNEI. CDR3 sequence: CASSEVGGGNTGELFF. DNA of the CDR3: TGTGCCAGCAGTGAAGTTGGGGGCGGGAACACCGGGGAGCTGTTTTTT.

The chain recombines TRBV7-9 with TRBJ2-7, with D unclear. V gave up 4 bases and J gave up 6 bases, with 10 bases separating them. This CDR3 comprises 12 residues. Per the germline V gene, CDR1 is SEHNR and CDR2 is FQNEAQ (reference sequence). CDR3 amino acids: CASSSQEGEQYF. In nucleotides, the CDR3 is TGTGCCAGCAGCTCTCAGGAAGGCGAGCAGTACTTC.

The chain joins TRBV10-3 to TRBJ2-2, with TRBD1 matching 8 bases. After removal of 6 bases from V and 4 bases from J, the junction contained 4 bases not matched to a gene. This CDR3 comprises 14 residues. Per the germline V gene, CDR1 is ENHRY and CDR2 is SYGVKD. Here the CDR3 DNA reads TGTGCCATCAGCCCGCAGGGGGCCACCGGGGAGCTGTTTTTT. Encoded protein: CAISPQGATGELFF.

The CDR3 loop is CAWSADLPQPQHF. The CDR3 DNA reads TGTGCCTGGAGTGCAGATCTCCCTCAGCCCCAGCATTTT. The chain has TRBV30 and TRBJ1-5; D gene ambiguous. Germline V gene sequence: CDR1 GTSNPN, CDR2 SVGIG (reference sequence). This CDR3 comprises 13 residues. V shed 1 base and J shed 6 bases, with 10 bases lying between them.